This T cell receptor (beta chain) is drawn from a study of blood T cell repertoires in COVID-19. In the study overall: Specimens from acute and convalescent COVID-19 originated in the United States, Italy and Spain. In each case, the material was cDNA or gDNA derived from T cells, B-cell-depleted T cells, or PBMCs.

With V trimmed by 4 bases and J by 8 bases, 10 bases remained unmatched. Germline V gives CDR1 MGHRA, CDR2 YSYEKL. The CDR3 sequence is 16 residues long. Per the study methods: Counts of nucleated cells, estimated from reference gene primer amplification, were obtained. Generated by immunoSEQ multiplex PCR, the TCRdb table keeps only in-frame clones and is missing some. For V, J and clone size, that table is used; D and trimming come from the DNA. The sample consists of fewer than 130,000 clones, less than 85% of them appearing once. Sequencing was done on a sample of peripheral blood. The clonotype comes from a woman of 80 years or more with acute or convalescent COVID-19. The rearrangement links TRBV4-1 to TRBJ1-4, with 10 bases matching TRBD1. The CDR3: CASSRGPGQGKEKLFF. The CDR3 DNA reads TGCGCCAGCAGCCGCGGTCCGGGACAGGGGAAGGAAAAACTGTTTTTT.